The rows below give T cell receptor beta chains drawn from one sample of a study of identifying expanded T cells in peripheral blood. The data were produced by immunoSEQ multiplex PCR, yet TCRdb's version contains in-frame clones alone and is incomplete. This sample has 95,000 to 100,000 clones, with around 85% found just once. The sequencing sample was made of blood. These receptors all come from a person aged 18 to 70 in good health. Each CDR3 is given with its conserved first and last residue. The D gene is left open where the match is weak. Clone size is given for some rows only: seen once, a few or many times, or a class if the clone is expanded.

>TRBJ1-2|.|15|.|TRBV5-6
TGTGCCAGCAGCTTGGATTGGGGCCTAGACTATGGCTACACCTTC
CASSLDWGLDYGYTF
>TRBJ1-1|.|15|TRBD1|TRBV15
TGTGCCACCAGCAGAGTAACAGGACAGGCCACTGAAGCTTTCTTT
CATSRVTGQATEAFF
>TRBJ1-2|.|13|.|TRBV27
TGTGCCAGCGGGCGAGGGGGTTACTATGGCTACACCTTC
CASGRGGYYGYTF
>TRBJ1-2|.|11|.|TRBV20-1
TGCAGTGCTAGTAGGGAAAATGGCTACACCTTC
CSASRENGYTF
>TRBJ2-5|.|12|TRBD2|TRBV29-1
TGCAGCGTTGATCCTAGCGGGGGTTGGCAGTACTTC
CSVDPSGGWQYF
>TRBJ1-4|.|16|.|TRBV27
TGTGCCAGCAGTTTATCGGCGCGAGGTGACCAAGGAAAACTGTTTTTT
CASSLSARGDQGKLFF
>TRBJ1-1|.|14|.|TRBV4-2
TGTGCCAGCAGCCAGGCCGGGGGAGTCACTGAAGCTTTCTTT
CASSQAGGVTEAFF
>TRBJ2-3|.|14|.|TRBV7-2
TGTGCCAGCAGCTTATATCACCGGAGTGGTACGCAGTATTTT
CASSLYHRSGTQYF
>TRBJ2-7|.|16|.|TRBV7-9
TGTGCCAGCAGCTTAGGGAAGGGGTTACGTCCCTACGAGCAGTACTTC
CASSLGKGLRPYEQYF
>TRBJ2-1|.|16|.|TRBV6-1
TGTGCCAGCAGTGAGCTCAGCTTGAGCTCCTACAATGAGCAGTTCTTC
CASSELSLSSYNEQFF
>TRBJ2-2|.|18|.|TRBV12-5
TGTGCTAGTGGTTTGGTGAGCTCCGGCAGGGCGGACACCGGGGAGCTGTTTTTT
CASGLVSSGRADTGELFF
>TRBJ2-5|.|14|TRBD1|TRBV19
TGTGCCAGTAGTCTACAGGGGGCTCAAGAGACCCAGTACTTC
CASSLQGAQETQYF
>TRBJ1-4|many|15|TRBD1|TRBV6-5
TGTGCCAGCAGTCCCTGGACAGGGGTAAATGAAAAACTGTTTTTT
CASSPWTGVNEKLFF
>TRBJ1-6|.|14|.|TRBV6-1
TGTGCCAGCAGTGAGCCAGGGGTGGGGTCACCCCTCCACTTT
CASSEPGVGSPLHF
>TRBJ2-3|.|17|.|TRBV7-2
TGTGCCAGCAGCTTAGCTCGGGGGGCATGGAGTTCAGATACGCAGTATTTT
CASSLARGAWSSDTQYF
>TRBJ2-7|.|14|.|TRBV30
TGTGCCTGGAGTGAGGCTCCGGGGTACCACGAGCAGTACTTC
CAWSEAPGYHEQYF
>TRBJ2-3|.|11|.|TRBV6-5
TGTGCCAGCAGTTGGGGAGATACGCAGTATTTT
CASSWGDTQYF